The clone carrying this T cell receptor (beta chain) was counted ten times or more. Its antigen is not known. This entry comes from a study of T cells in Graves' hyperthyroidism and ophthalmopathy. Overall study results and limits: In the blood, most expanded thyroid clonotypes above 0.001 appeared as well.

Researchers took RNA transcripts and amplified the TCR beta CDR3 regions from them. Initially, a first-round RT-PCR of the TCR CDR3 employed the HTBI primer set. TCRdb called the multiplex PCR reads again in MiXCR, with one record for every CDR3 protein. Of 500,000 to 650,000 distinct CDR3 sequences listed, 14% are singletons. Lactation, pregnancy, other autoimmune disease or uncontrolled infection excluded patients. V dropped 1 base and J dropped 3; count of bases not matched to a gene: 6. There are 17 residues in the CDR3. Germline assignment: CDR1 SGHVS and CDR2 FNYEAQ. The sequenced material came from blood. The sequence was collected from a woman aged 40 to 50 with Graves' hyperthyroidism. The rearrangement uses TRBV7-6 and TRBJ2-2; TRBD1 matches at 9 bases. The CDR3 coding sequence is TGTGCCAGCAGCTTAGACCGACAGGGGGGAGACACCGGGGAGCTGTTTTTT. This translates into CASSLDRQGGDTGELFF.